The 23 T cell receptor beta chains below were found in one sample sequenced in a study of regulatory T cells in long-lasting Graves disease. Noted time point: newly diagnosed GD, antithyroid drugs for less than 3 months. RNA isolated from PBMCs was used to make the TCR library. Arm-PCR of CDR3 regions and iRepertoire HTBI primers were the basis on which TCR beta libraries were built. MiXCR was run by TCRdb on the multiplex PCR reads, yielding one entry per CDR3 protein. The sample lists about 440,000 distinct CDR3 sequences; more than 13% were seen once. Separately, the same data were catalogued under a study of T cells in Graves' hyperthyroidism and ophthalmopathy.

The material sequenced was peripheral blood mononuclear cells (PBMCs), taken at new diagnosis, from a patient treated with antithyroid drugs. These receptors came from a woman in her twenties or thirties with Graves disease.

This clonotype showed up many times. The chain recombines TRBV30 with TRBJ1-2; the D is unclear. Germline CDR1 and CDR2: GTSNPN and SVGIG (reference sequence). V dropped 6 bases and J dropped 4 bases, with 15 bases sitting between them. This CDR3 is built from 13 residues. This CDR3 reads CACAEAHSYGYTF. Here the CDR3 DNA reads TGTGCCTGTGCCGAGGCGCATTCCTATGGCTACACCTTC.

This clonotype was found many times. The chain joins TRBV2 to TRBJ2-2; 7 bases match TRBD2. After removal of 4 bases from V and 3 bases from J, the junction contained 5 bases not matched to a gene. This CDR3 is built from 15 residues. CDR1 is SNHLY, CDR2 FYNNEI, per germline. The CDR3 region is CASSAGLTYTGELFF. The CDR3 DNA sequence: TGTGCCAGCAGTGCGGGACTAACCTACACCGGGGAGCTGTTTTTT. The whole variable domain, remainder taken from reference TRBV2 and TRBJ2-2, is EPEVTQTPSHQVTQMGQEVILRCVPISNHLYFYWYRQILGQKVEFLVSFYNNEISEKSEIFDDQFSVERPDGSNFTLKIRSTKLEDSAMYFCASSAGLTYTGELFFGEGSRLTVL.

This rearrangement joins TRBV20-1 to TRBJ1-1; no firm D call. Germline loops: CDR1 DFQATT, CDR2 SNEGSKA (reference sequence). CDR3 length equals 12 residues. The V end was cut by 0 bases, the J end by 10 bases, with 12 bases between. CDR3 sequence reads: CSARDPQLVAFF. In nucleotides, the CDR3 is TGCAGTGCTAGAGATCCGCAGCTGGTAGCTTTCTTT.

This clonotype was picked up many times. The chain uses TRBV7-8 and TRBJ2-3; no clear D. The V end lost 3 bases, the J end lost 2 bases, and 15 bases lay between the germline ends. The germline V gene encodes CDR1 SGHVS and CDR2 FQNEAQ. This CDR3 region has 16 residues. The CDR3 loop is CASSFKRVNPTDTQYF. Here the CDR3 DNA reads TGTGCCAGCAGCTTCAAGCGCGTAAACCCCACAGATACGCAGTATTTT.

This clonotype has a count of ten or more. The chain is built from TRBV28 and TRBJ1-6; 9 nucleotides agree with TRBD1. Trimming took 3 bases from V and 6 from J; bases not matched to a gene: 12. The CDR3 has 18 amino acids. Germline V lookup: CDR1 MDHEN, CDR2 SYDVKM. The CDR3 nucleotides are TGTGCCAGCAGTTTCACCGGGACAGGGATAAGGTCTAATTCACCCCTCCACTTT. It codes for CASSFTGTGIRSNSPLHF.

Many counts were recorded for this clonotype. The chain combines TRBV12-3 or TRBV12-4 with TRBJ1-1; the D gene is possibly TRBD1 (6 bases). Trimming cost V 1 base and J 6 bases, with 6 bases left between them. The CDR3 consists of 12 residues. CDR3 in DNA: TGTGCCAGCAGTTTAGGACAGGCTGAAGCTTTCTTT. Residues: CASSLGQAEAFF.

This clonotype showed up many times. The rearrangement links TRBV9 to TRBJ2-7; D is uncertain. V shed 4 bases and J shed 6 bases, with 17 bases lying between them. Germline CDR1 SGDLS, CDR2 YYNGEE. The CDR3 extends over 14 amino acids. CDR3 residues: CASSPSRPGFEQYF. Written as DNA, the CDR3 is TGTGCCAGCAGCCCGAGTCGGCCCGGGTTCGAGCAGTACTTC.

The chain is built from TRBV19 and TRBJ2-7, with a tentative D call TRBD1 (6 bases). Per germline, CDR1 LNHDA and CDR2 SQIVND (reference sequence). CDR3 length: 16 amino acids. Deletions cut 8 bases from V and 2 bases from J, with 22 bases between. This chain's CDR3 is CASVGERDKGAYEQYF. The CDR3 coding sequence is TGTGCCAGTGTAGGAGAACGGGACAAAGGGGCCTACGAGCAGTACTTC.

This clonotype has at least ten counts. In DNA, the CDR3 is TGTGCTAGTGGTTTGGACAGGGAGGTTTACGAGCAGTACTTC. Protein sequence: CASGLDREVYEQYF. The chain uses TRBV12-5 and TRBJ2-7; D may match TRBD1 or TRBD2 (6 bases each). The CDR3 length is 14 residues. CDR1 and CDR2 (germline): LGHNT, FRNRAP. V lost 1 base, J lost 4 bases, and 11 bases lay in between.

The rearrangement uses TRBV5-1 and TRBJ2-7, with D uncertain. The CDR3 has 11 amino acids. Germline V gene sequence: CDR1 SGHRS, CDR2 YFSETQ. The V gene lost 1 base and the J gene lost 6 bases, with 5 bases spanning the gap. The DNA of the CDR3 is TGCGCCAGCAGCTTGATCGGCGAGCAGTACTTC. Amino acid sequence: CASSLIGEQYF.

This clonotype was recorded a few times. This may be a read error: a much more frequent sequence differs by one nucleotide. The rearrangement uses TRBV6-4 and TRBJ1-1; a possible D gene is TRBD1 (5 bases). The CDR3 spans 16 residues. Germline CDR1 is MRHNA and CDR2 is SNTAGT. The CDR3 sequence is CASSYSSARQNTEASF. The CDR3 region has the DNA TGTGCCAGCAGTTACTCTTCGGCCAGACAGAACACTGAAGCTTCCTTT.

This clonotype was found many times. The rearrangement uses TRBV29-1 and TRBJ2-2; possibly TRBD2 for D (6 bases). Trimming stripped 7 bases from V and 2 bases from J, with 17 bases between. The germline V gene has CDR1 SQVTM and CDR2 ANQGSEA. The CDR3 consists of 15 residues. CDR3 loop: CSAATGTFNTGELFF. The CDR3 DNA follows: TGCAGCGCCGCGACCGGGACTTTCAACACCGGGGAGCTGTTTTTT.

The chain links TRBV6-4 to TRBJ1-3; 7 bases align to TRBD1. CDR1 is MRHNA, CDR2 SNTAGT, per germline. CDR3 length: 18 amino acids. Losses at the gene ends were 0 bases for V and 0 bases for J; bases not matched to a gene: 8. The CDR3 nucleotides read TGTGCCAGCAGTGACTCGATTCAGGGGGGGCCCTCTGGAAACACCATATATTTT. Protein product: CASSDSIQGGPSGNTIYF.

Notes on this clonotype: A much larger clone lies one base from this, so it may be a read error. CDR3 sequence: CASSGRWTGGETQFF. The CDR3 DNA reads TGTGCCAGCAGTGGGCGGTGGACAGGGGGTGAGACCCAGTTCTTC. V is TRBV2 and J is TRBJ2-1, with TRBD1 matching over 10 bases. Germline values: CDR1 SNHLY, CDR2 FYNNEI. This CDR3 spans 15 amino acids. The J segment lost 13 bases and the V segment lost 4 bases, leaving 13 bases of the junction unmatched.

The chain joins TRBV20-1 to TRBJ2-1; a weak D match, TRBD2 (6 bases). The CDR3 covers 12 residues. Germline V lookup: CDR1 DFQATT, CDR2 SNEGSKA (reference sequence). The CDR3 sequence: CRPDYPNNEQFF. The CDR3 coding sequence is TGCAGACCGGACTACCCGAACAATGAGCAGTTCTTC.

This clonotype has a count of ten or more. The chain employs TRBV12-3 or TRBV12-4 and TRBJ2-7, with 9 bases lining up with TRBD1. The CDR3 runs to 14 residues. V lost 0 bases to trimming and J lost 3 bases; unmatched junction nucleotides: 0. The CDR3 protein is CASSLADRGYEQYF. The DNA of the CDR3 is TGTGCCAGCAGTTTAGCGGACAGGGGCTACGAGCAGTACTTC.

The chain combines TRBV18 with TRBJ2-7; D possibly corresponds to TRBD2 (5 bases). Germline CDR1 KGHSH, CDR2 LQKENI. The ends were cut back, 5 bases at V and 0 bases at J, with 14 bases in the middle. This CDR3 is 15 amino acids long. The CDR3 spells CASSSAGARSYEQYF. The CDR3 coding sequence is TGTGCCAGCTCATCGGCGGGTGCCCGCTCCTACGAGCAGTACTTC.

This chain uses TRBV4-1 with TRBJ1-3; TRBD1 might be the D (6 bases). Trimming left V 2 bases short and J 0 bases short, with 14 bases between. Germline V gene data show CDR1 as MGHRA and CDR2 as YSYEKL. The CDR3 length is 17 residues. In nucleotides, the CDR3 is TGCGCCAGCAGCCAATGGGGGGGACACCACTCTGGAAACACCATATATTTT. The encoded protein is CASSQWGGHHSGNTIYF.

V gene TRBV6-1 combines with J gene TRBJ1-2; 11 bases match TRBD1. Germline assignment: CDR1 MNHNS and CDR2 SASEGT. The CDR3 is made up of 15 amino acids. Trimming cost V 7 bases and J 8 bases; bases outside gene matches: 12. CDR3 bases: TGTGCCAGCATTCGCACGGGACAGGGGGTGGGAGGCTACACCTTC. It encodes CASIRTGQGVGGYTF.

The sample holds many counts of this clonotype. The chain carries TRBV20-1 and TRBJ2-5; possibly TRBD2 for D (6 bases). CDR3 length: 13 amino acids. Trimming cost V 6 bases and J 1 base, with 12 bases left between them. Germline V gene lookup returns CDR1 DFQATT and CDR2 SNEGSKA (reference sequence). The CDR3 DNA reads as TGCAGTGCGGCCTCGACTAGCCAAGAGACCCAGTACTTC. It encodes CSAASTSQETQYF.

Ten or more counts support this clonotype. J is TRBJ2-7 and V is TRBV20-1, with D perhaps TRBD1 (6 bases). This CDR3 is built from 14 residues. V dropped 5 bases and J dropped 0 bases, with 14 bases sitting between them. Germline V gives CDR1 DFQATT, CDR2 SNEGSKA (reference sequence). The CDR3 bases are TGCAGTGCTGACGGACAGCGAGCCTCCTACGAGCAGTACTTC. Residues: CSADGQRASYEQYF.

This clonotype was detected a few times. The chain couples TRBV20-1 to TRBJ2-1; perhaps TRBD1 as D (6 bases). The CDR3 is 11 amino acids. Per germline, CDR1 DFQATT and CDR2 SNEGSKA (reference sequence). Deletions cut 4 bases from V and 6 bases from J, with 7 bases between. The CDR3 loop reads CSANRVNEQFF. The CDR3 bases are TGCAGTGCTAACAGGGTCAATGAGCAGTTCTTC.

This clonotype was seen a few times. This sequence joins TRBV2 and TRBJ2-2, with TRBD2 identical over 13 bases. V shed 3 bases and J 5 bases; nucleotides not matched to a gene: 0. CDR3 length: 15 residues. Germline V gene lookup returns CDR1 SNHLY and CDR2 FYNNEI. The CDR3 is CASSEGLAGTGELFF. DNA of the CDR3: TGTGCCAGCAGTGAGGGACTAGCGGGGACCGGGGAGCTGTTTTTT.